This entry concerns a single T cell receptor beta chain. Its specificity is unknown. The sample originates from a study of cytomegalovirus exposure and HLA in healthy donors. The overall study: Early released data had tens of millions of unique TCRs, all coming from HLA-typed donors.

Study-wide findings and caveats: V- and J-gene trimming of TCR beta was linked (in a later analysis) to a missense DCLRE1C variant. The authors later found TCR association rates varying by HLA locus, with DRB1 most and HLA-C fewest.

CDR3 length: 14 residues. J lost 1 base, V lost 2 bases, and 1 base had no gene match. Germline lookup yields CDR1 SGHDN and CDR2 FVKESK. PCR employed 60 Vbeta and 13 Jbeta primers. Sequencing was performed with immunoSEQ multiplex PCR; in TCRdb, only in-frame clones are kept and a portion is missing. The sample carries around 170,000 clones, roughly 80% recorded once. The sequence was collected from a man between 40 and 49 years old in good health and CMV-seropositive. Sequencing was performed on PBMCs. This sequence joins TRBV14 and TRBJ1-2; 7 nucleotides line up with TRBD1. The CDR3 spells CASSQQGVNYGYTF. CDR3 coding DNA: TGTGCCAGCAGCCAACAGGGGGTTAACTATGGCTACACCTTC.